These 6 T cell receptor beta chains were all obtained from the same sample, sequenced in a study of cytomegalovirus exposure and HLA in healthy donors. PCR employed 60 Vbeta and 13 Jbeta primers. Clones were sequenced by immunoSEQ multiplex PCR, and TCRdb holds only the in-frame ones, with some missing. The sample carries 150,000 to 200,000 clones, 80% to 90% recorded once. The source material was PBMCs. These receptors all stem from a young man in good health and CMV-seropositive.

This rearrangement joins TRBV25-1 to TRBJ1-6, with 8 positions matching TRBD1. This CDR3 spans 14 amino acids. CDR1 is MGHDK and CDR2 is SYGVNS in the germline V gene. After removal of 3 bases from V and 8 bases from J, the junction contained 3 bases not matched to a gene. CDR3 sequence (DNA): TGTGCCAGCAGTGACAGGACAGGGTATTCACCCCTCCACTTT. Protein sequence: CASSDRTGYSPLHF.

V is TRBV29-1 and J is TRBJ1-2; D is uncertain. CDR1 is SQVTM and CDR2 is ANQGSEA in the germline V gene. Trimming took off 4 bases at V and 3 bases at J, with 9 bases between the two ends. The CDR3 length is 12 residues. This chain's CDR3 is CSVGDGDYGYTF. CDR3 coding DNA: TGCAGCGTTGGAGACGGGGACTATGGCTACACCTTC.

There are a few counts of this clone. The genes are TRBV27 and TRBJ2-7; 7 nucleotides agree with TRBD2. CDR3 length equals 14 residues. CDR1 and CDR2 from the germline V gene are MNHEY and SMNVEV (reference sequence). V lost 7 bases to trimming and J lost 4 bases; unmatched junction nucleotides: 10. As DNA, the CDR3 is TGTGCCAGCACCCTAAGGGAGGGCGGTTACGAGCAGTACTTC. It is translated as CASTLREGGYEQYF.

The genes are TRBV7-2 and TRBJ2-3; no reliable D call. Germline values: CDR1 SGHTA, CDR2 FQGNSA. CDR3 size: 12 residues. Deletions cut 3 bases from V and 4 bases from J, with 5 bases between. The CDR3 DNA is TGTGCCAGCAGCTTTCTTGCAGATACGCAGTATTTT. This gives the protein CASSFLADTQYF.

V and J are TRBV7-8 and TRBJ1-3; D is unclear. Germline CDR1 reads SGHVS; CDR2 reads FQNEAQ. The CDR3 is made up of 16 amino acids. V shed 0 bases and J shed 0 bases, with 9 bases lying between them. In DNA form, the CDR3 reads TGTGCCAGCAGCTTAGCGTTCCGTATCTCTGGAAACACCATATATTTT. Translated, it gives CASSLAFRISGNTIYF.

The CDR3 DNA sequence: TGTGCCAGCAAGACAGGGGGCTATGGCTACACCTTC. This sequence encodes CASKTGGYGYTF. The V call is TRBV27, the J call TRBJ1-2, with TRBD1 matching over 9 bases. J was trimmed by 4 bases and V by 7 bases; bases with no gene match: 1. Germline V gene data show CDR1 as MNHEY and CDR2 as SMNVEV (reference sequence). CDR3 size: 12 residues.